The 12 T cell receptor beta chains reported below all come from one sample, sequenced in a study of cytomegalovirus exposure and HLA in healthy donors. The repertoire was sequenced with immunoSEQ multiplex PCR; TCRdb's copy has only in-frame clones and lacks some. This repertoire shows roughly 300,000 clones, about nine tenths found once; its top ten account for approximately 0.84%. Input material: PBMCs. These receptors all stem from a young woman in good health and CMV-seronegative.

The J gene is TRBJ1-2, the V gene TRBV19, with 8 bases that match TRBD1. Germline trimming cut 2 bases from V and 6 bases from J; bases unmatched to any gene: 8. There are 15 residues in the CDR3. Per the germline V gene, CDR1 is LNHDA and CDR2 is SQIVND (reference sequence). CDR3 sequence reads: CASSIRPGGGDGYTF. Written as DNA, the CDR3 is TGTGCCAGTAGTATACGCCCAGGGGGCGGGGATGGCTACACCTTC.

The V gene is TRBV28, the J gene TRBJ1-1; D gene unclear. Trimming shortened V by 7 bases and J by 1 base, and 7 bases separated the two germline ends. The germline V gene encodes CDR1 MDHEN and CDR2 SYDVKM. The CDR3 has 12 residues. The DNA of the CDR3 is TGTGCCAGCAAACCAGGGAACACTGAAGCTTTCTTT. This translates into CASKPGNTEAFF. The full variable domain, in which reference TRBV28 and TRBJ1-1 provide the parts outside the CDR3, is DVKVTQSSRYLVKRTGEKVFLECVQDMDHENMFWYRQDPGLGLRLIYFSYDVKMKEKGDIPEGYSVSREKKERFSLILESASTNQTSMYLCASKPGNTEAFFGQGTRLTVV.

This chain connects TRBV5-1 to TRBJ1-4; tentative D call: TRBD1 (6 bases). Deletions cut 0 bases from V and 0 bases from J, with 9 bases between. CDR1 is SGHRS, CDR2 YFSETQ, per germline. This CDR3 region has 16 residues. In DNA form, the CDR3 reads TGCGCCAGCAGCTTGGAGGACAGTGCAACTAATGAAAAACTGTTTTTT. This sequence encodes CASSLEDSATNEKLFF.

The rearrangement joins TRBV18 to TRBJ1-5; D call uncertain. This CDR3 comprises 14 residues. V was clipped by 5 bases and J by 0 bases, with 8 bases between them. Germline V lookup: CDR1 KGHSH, CDR2 LQKENI. The CDR3 region is CASSEANSNQPQHF. CDR3 nucleotides: TGTGCCAGCTCAGAAGCTAATAGCAATCAGCCCCAGCATTTT.

The chain recombines TRBV6-1 with TRBJ1-5, with 8 bases aligning to TRBD1. Trimming at V came to 6 bases and at J to 4 bases, leaving 8 bases not matched to a gene. The CDR3 sequence is 15 residues long. CDR1 and CDR2 (germline): MNHNS, SASEGT. CDR3 amino acids: CASSPTGAGNQPQHF. Here the CDR3 DNA reads TGTGCCAGCAGCCCGACAGGGGCTGGGAATCAGCCCCAGCATTTT.

The chain carries TRBV27 and TRBJ2-2; D is ambiguous. V was cut by 2 bases and J by 0 bases, with 7 bases left in between. Germline lookup yields CDR1 MNHEY and CDR2 SMNVEV (reference sequence). The CDR3 extends over 15 amino acids. In nucleotides, the CDR3 is TGTGCCAGCAGTTTAGCTATATCGAACACCGGGGAGCTGTTTTTT. Protein: CASSLAISNTGELFF.

In its sample, this clone was seen a few times. The gene calls are TRBV29-1 and TRBJ1-1; no clear D. The V end was cut by 6 bases, the J end by 0 bases, with 5 bases between. Germline V gene lookup returns CDR1 SQVTM and CDR2 ANQGSEA. The CDR3 consists of 11 residues. Here the CDR3 DNA reads TGCAGCGTACGGGTGAACACTGAAGCTTTCTTT. It yields the protein CSVRVNTEAFF.

V and J are TRBV19 and TRBJ1-2; TRBD1 agrees at 8 bases. Germline trimming cut 6 bases from V and 4 bases from J; bases unmatched to any gene: 4. The germline V gene encodes CDR1 LNHDA and CDR2 SQIVND (reference sequence). CDR3 size: 13 residues. The CDR3 nucleotides are TGTGCCAGTAGAGGGGACAGGACCTATGGCTACACCTTC. The encoded protein is CASRGDRTYGYTF.

This clone appeared once. This chain links TRBV28 with TRBJ1-4, with 9 positions matching TRBD1. V was clipped by 7 bases and J by 7 bases; unmatched bases: 7. Germline V gives CDR1 MDHEN, CDR2 SYDVKM. The CDR3 has 14 residues. The CDR3 loop is CASTSGQGSEKLFF. As DNA, the CDR3 is TGTGCCAGCACCTCCGGACAGGGGAGTGAAAAACTGTTTTTT. Full variable domain (missing parts from reference TRBV28 and TRBJ1-4): DVKVTQSSRYLVKRTGEKVFLECVQDMDHENMFWYRQDPGLGLRLIYFSYDVKMKEKGDIPEGYSVSREKKERFSLILESASTNQTSMYLCASTSGQGSEKLFFGSGTQLSVL.

V gene TRBV28 combines with J gene TRBJ1-1, with D hard to call. Trimming pared 5 bases from V and 5 bases from J, leaving 9 bases between. This CDR3 has 12 residues. Germline CDR1 reads MDHEN; CDR2 reads SYDVKM. CDR3 bases: TGTGCCAGCAGTGTTTCGGGGACTGAAGCTTTCTTT. This gives the protein CASSVSGTEAFF.

The chain links TRBV27 to TRBJ2-1, with 7 positions matching TRBD2. The CDR3 spans 16 residues. V lost 7 bases, J lost 4 bases, and 13 bases stayed unmatched. The germline CDR1 and CDR2 sequences are MNHEY and SMNVEV (reference sequence). CDR3 nucleotide sequence: TGTGCCAGCACTCCCAGAACCGGGACTATTTACAATGAGCAGTTCTTC. Its translation: CASTPRTGTIYNEQFF.

The chain has TRBV9 and TRBJ1-2; D gene uncertain. Trimming shortened V by 4 bases and J by 8 bases, and 9 bases separated the two germline ends. The V gene's germline CDR1 is SGDLS and CDR2 YYNGEE. This CDR3 contains 11 residues. The DNA for the CDR3 is TGTGCCAGCAGCACGTCCGGGGGCTACACCTTC. This encodes CASSTSGGYTF.